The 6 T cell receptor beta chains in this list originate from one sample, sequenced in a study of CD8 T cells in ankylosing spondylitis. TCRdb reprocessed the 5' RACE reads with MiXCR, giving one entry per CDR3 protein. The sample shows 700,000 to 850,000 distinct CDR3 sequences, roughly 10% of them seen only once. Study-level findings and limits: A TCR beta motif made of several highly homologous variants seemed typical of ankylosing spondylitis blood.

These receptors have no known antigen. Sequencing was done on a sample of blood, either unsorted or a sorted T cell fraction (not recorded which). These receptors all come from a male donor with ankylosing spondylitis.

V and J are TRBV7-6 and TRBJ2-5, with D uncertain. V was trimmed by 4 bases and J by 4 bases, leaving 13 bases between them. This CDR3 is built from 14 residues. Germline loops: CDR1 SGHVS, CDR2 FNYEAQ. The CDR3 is CASSSSGRSETQYF. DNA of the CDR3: TGTGCCAGCAGCTCTTCGGGCAGGTCAGAGACCCAGTACTTC.

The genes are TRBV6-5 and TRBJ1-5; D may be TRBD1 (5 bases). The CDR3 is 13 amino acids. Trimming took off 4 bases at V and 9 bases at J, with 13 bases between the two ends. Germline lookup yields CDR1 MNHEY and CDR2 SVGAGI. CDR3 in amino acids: CASSWDPRWPQHF. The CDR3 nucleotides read TGTGCCAGCAGTTGGGACCCTCGATGGCCCCAGCATTTT.

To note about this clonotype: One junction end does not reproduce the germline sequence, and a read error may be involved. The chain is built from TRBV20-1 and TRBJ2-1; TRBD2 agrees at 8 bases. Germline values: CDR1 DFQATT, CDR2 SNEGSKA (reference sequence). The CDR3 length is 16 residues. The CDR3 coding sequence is TGCAATGCTAGAGAAGCGTGGGCGGGGGGTTACAATGAGCAGTTCTTC. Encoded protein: CNAREAWAGGYNEQFF.

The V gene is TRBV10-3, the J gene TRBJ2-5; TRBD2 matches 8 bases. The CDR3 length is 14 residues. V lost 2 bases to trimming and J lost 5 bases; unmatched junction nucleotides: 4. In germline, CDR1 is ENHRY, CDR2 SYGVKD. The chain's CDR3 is CAISEAGGWETQYF. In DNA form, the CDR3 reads TGTGCCATCAGTGAGGCGGGGGGTTGGGAGACCCAGTACTTC.

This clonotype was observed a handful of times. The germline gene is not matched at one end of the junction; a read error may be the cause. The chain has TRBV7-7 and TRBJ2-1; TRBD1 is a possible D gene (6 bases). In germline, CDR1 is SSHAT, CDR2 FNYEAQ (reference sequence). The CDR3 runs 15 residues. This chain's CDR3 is CASSPGATEYNEQFF. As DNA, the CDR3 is TGTGCTAGCAGTCCAGGGGCGACAGAGTACAATGAGCAGTTCTTC. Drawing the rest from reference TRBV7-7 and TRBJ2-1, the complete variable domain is GAGVSQSPRYKVTKRGQDVTLRCDPISSHATLYWYQQALGQGPEFLTYFNYEAQPDKSGLPSDRFSAERPEGSISTLTIQRTEQRDSAMYRCASSPGATEYNEQFFGPGTRLTVL.

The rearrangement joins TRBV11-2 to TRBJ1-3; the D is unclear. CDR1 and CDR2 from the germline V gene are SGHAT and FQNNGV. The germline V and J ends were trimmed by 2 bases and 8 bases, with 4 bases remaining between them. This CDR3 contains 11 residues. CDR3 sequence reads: CASSLSYTIYF. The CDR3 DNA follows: TGTGCCAGCAGCTTAAGCTACACCATATATTTT.